Sequencing of this T cell receptor (beta chain) was carried out in a study of cytomegalovirus exposure and HLA in healthy donors. Study context: About 200 million T cells yielded 100 million to 130 million unique TCR beta sequences, as an earlier analysis found.

As for this clone: Antigen specificity is unknown.

Regarding the study as a whole: Likely technical artifact: a cluster of highly shared sequence variants.

A multiplex PCR was run with 60 Vbeta primers and 13 Jbeta primers. The data were produced by immunoSEQ multiplex PCR, yet TCRdb's version contains in-frame clones alone and is incomplete. The sample carries under 150,000 clones, approximately 78% recorded once. This clonotype was sampled from a woman in her twenties or thirties in good health and CMV-seropositive. The sequencing sample was made of PBMCs.

The CDR3: CASSQDIGNTGLHYGYTF. CDR3 nucleotide sequence: TGCGCCAGCAGCCAAGATATCGGAAACACTGGGCTTCACTATGGCTACACCTTC. The chain has TRBV4-1 and TRBJ1-2; D remains ambiguous. V dropped 0 bases and J dropped 3 bases, with 20 bases sitting between them. The germline V gene encodes CDR1 MGHRA and CDR2 YSYEKL. There are 18 residues in the CDR3.